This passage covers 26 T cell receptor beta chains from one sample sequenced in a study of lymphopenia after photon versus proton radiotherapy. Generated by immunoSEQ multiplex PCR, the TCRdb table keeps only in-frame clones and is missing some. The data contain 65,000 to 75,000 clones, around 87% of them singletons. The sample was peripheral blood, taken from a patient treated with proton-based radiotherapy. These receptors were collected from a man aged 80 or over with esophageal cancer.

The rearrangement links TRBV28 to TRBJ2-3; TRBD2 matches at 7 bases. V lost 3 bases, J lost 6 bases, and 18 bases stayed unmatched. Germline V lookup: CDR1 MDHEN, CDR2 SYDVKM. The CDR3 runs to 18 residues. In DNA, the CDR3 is TGTGCCAGCAGTTTTGTGGGAGGAATCGCGGGGGTGGGGGATACGCAGTATTTT. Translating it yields CASSFVGGIAGVGDTQYF.

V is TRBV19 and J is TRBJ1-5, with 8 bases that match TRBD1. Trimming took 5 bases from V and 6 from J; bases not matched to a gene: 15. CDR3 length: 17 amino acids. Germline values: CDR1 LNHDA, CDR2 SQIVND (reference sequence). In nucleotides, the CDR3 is TGTGCCAGTAGTTTAATCTTCCAGGGGGCGCTTGGTCAGCCCCAGCATTTT. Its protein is CASSLIFQGALGQPQHF. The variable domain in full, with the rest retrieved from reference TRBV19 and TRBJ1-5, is DGGITQSPKYLFRKEGQNVTLSCEQNLNHDAMYWYRQDPGQGLRLIYYSQIVNDFQKGDIAEGYSVSREKKESFPLTVTSAQKNPTAFYLCASSLIFQGALGQPQHFGDGTRLSIL.

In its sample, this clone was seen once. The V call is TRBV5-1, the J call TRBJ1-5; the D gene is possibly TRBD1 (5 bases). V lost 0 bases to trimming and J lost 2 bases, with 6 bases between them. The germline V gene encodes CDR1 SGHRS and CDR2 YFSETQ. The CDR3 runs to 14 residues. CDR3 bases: TGCGCCAGCAGCTTGGCGGGGGGCAATCAGCCCCAGCATTTT. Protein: CASSLAGGNQPQHF. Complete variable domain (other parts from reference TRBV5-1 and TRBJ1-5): KAGVTQTPRYLIKTRGQQVTLSCSPISGHRSVSWYQQTPGQGLQFLFEYFSETQRNKGNFPGRFSGRQFSNSRSEMNVSTLELGDSALYLCASSLAGGNQPQHFGDGTRLSIL.

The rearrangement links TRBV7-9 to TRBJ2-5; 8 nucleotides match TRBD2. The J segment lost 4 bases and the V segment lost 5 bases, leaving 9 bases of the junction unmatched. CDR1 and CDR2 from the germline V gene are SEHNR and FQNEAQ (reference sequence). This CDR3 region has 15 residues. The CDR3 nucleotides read TGTGCCAGCAGCCCCTCGGGAGGGGGAGGAGAGACCCAGTACTTC. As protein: CASSPSGGGGETQYF.

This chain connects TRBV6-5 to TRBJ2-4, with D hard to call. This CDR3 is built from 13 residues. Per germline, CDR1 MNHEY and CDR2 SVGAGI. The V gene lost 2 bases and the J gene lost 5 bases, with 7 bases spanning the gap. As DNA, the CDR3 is TGTGCCAGCAGTTACGATAGGGAAAACATTCAGTACTTC. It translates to CASSYDRENIQYF.

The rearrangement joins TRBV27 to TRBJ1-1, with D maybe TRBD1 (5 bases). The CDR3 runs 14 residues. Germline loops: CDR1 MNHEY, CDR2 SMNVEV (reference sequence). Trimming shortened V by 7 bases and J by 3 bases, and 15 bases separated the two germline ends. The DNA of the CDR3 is TGTGCCAGCAAGTATCCGGGACCTTACACTGAAGCTTTCTTT. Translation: CASKYPGPYTEAFF.

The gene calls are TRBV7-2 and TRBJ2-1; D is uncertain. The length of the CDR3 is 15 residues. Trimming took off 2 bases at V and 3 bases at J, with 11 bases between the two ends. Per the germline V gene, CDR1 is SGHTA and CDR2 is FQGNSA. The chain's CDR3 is CASSLSGLNYNEQFF. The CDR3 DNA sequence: TGTGCCAGCAGCTTATCCGGCCTAAACTACAATGAGCAGTTCTTC.

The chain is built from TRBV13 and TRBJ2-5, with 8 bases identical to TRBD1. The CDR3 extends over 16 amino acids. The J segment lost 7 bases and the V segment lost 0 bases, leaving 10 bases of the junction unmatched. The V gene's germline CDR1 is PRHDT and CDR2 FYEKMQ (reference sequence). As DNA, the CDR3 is TGTGCCAGCAGCTTAGGAGGACAGGGTCTCTACGGGACCCAGTACTTC. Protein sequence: CASSLGGQGLYGTQYF.

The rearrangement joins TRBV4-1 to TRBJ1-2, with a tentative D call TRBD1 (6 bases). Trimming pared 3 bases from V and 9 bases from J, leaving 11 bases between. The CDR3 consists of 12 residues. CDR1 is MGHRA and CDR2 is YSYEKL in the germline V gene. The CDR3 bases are TGCGCCAGCAGCCATTTCGGACAGAGCTACACCTTC. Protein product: CASSHFGQSYTF.

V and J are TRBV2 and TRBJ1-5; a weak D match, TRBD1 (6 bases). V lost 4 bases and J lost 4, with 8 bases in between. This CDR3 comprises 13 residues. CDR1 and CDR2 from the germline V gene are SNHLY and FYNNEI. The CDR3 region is CASSGQENQPQHF. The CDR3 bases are TGTGCCAGCAGTGGACAGGAAAATCAGCCCCAGCATTTT.

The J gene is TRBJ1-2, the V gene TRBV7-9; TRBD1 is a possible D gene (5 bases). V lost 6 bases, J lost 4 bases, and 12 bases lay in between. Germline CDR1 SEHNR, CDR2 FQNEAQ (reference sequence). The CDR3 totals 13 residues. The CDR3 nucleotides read TGTGCCAGCAGACCAAGACAGACCTATGGCTACACCTTC. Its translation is CASRPRQTYGYTF. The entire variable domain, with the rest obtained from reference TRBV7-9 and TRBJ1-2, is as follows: DTGVSQNPRHKITKRGQNVTFRCDPISEHNRLYWYRQTLGQGPEFLTYFQNEAQLEKSRLLSDRFSAERPKGSFSTLEIQRTEQGDSAMYLCASRPRQTYGYTFGSGTRLTVV.

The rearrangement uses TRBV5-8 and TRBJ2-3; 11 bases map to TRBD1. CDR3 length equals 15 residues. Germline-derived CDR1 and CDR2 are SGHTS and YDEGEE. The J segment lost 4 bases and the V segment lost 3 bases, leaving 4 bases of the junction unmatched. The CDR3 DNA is TGTGCCAGCAGCTGGAGGACAGGGGGCGCAGATACGCAGTATTTT. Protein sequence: CASSWRTGGADTQYF.

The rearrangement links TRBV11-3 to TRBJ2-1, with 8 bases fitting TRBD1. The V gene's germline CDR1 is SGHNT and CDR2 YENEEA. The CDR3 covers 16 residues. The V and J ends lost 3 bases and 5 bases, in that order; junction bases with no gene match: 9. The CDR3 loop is CASSFRRQGTHNEQFF. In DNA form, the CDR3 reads TGTGCCAGCAGCTTTCGAAGACAGGGGACCCACAATGAGCAGTTCTTC.

CDR3 in amino acids: CAWSTFRGLEGYTF. CDR3 bases: TGTGCCTGGAGTACATTTAGGGGGCTGGAAGGCTACACCTTC. The rearrangement joins TRBV30 to TRBJ1-2; 7 positions match TRBD1. Germline V gene sequence: CDR1 GTSNPN, CDR2 SVGIG (reference sequence). The CDR3 has 14 amino acids. With V trimmed by 2 bases and J by 8 bases, 11 bases remained unmatched. Together with reference TRBV30 and TRBJ1-2, the CDR3 gives the full variable domain: SQTIHQWPATLVQPVGSPLSLECTVEGTSNPNLYWYRQAAGRGLQLLFYSVGIGQISSEVPQNLSASRPQDRQFILSSKKLLLSDSGFYLCAWSTFRGLEGYTFGSGTRLTVV.

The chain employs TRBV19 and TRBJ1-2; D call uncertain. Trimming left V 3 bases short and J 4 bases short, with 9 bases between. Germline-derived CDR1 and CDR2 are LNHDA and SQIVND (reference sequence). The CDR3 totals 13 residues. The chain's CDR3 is CASSMPELYGYTF. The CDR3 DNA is TGTGCCAGTAGTATGCCGGAGCTCTATGGCTACACCTTC.

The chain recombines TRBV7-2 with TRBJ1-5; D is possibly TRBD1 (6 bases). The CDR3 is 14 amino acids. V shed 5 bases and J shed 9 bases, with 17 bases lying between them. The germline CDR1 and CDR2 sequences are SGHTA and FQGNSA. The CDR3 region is CASSPEGGPWPQHF. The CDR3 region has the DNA TGTGCCAGCAGCCCCGAGGGGGGTCCGTGGCCCCAGCATTTT.

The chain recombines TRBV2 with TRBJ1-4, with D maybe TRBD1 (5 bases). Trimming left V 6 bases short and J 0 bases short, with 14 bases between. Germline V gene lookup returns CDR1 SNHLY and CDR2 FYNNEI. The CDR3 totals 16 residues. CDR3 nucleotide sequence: TGTGCCAGCAGAAAAGGGGCCGTTGCAACTAATGAAAAACTGTTTTTT. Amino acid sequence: CASRKGAVATNEKLFF.

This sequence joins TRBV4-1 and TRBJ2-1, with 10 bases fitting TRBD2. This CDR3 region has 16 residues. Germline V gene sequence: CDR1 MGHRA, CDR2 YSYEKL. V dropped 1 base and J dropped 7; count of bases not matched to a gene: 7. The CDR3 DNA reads TGCGCCAGCAGCCAAGGAAGCGGGAGGGAGACAAATGAGCAGTTCTTC. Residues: CASSQGSGRETNEQFF.

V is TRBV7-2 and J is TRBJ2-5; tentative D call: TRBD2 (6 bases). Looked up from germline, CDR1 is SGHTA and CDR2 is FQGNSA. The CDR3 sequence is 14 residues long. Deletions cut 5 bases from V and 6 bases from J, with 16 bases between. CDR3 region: CASSPAAGRKTQYF. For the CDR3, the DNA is TGTGCCAGCAGCCCGGCGGCAGGGAGGAAGACCCAGTACTTC.

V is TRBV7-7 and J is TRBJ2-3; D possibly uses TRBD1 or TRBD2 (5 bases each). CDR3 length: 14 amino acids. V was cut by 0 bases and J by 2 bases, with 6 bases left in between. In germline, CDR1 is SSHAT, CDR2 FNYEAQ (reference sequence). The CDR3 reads CASSLAGTTDTQYF. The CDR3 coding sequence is TGTGCCAGCAGCTTAGCCGGGACCACAGATACGCAGTATTTT.

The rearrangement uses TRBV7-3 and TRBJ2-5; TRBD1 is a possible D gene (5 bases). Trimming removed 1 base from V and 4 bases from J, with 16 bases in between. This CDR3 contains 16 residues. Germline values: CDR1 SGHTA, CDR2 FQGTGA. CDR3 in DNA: TGTGCCAGCAGCTTAAACGGAAGGGGAATCGGAGAGACCCAGTACTTC. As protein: CASSLNGRGIGETQYF. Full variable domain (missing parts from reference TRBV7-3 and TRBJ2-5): GAGVSQTPSNKVTEKGKYVELRCDPISGHTALYWYRQSLGQGPEFLIYFQGTGAADDSGLPNDRFFAVRPEGSVSTLKIQRTERGDSAVYLCASSLNGRGIGETQYFGPGTRLLVL.

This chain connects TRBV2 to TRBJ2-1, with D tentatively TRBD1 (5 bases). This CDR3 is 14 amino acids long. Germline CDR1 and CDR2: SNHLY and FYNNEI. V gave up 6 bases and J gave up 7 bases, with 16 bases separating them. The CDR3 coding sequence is TGTGCCAGCAGCCGACAGAGTTCTGCGAATGAGCAGTTCTTC. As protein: CASSRQSSANEQFF.

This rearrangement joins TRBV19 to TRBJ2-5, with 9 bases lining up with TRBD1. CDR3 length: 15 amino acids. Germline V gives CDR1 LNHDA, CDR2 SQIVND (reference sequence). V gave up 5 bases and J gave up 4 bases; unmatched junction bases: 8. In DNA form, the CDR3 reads TGTGCCAGTAGTCTACAGGGGGCCGTCAGAGAGACCCAGTACTTC. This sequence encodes CASSLQGAVRETQYF.

DNA for the CDR3: TGCGCCAGCAGTCAGTGCGGGAGGCTTTACAATGAGCAGTTCTTC. It yields the protein CASSQCGRLYNEQFF. The chain has TRBV23-1 and TRBJ2-1; TRBD2 aligns across 8 bases. TRBV23-1 is filed as an ORF, its function uncertain. The CDR3 spans 15 residues. V was clipped by 3 bases and J by 4 bases; unmatched bases: 5.

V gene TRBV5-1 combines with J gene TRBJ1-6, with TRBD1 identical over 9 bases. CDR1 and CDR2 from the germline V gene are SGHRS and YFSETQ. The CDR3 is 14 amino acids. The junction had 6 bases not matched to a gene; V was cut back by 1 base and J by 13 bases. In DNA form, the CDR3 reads TGCGCCAGCAGCTTGACAGGGGGCGCATCGCCCCTCCACTTT. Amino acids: CASSLTGGASPLHF.

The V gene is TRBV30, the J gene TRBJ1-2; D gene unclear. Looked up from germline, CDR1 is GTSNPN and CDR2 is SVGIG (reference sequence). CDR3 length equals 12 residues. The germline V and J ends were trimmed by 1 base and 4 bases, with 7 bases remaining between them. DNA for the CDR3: TGTGCCTGGAGTGGTGGTACCTATGGCTACACCTTC. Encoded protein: CAWSGGTYGYTF.